Presented here are 29 T cell receptor beta chains from one specimen sequenced in a study of vaccination effects on CD4 cells after COVID-19. Prior to sequencing, the ViraFEST assay stimulated PBMC with viral peptide pools, which expanded the antigen-specific CD4+ T cells. CD4+ T cell isolation took place after more than eight days of culture. All study participants received two doses of BNT162b2 or mRNA-1273 vaccine. Antigens for these TCRs are unknown. Repertoires were generated with immunoSEQ multiplex PCR, while TCRdb's copy carries only in-frame clones and drops some. The sample shows 60,000 to 85,000 clones, about 74% of them seen only once. Specimen: CD4+ T cells from PBMCs cultured with HCoV-229E spike peptides, collected after COVID-19 vaccination. The source is a human donor who received a COVID-19 vaccine.

This clone was detected a few times. The chain has TRBV6-1 and TRBJ2-5; D remains unclear. Germline assignment: CDR1 MNHNS and CDR2 SASEGT. V lost 3 bases and J lost 5, with 16 bases in between. The length of the CDR3 is 15 residues. CDR3 coding DNA: TGTGCCAGCAGTGATGGGTTCGGATTTAGGGAGACCCAGTACTTC. It specifies CASSDGFGFRETQYF.

The chain recombines TRBV5-8 with TRBJ2-5, with D maybe TRBD2 (6 bases). V lost 6 bases, J lost 5 bases, and 14 bases lay in between. CDR3 size: 13 residues. CDR1 and CDR2 from the germline V gene are SGHTS and YDEGEE. CDR3 DNA: TGTGCCAGCATTCGGGACTGGGTGGAGACCCAGTACTTC. It specifies CASIRDWVETQYF.

Only a few counts were recorded for this clone. V usage is TRBV5-1 and J usage is TRBJ1-3, with a tentative D call TRBD1 (6 bases). This CDR3 is 15 amino acids long. Germline CDR1 and CDR2: SGHRS and YFSETQ. Trimming took off 4 bases at V and 0 bases at J, with 11 bases between the two ends. The chain's CDR3 is CASSTAGASGNTIYF. As DNA, the CDR3 is TGCGCCAGCAGCACCGCAGGGGCCTCTGGAAACACCATATATTTT.

The gene calls are TRBV4-1 and TRBJ2-7; the D gene is possibly TRBD1 (6 bases). This CDR3 is 19 amino acids long. V was cut by 4 bases and J by 2 bases, with 27 bases left in between. Germline CDR1 MGHRA, CDR2 YSYEKL. The CDR3 DNA is TGCGCCAGCAGCCGAGTCAAGATATTGGGGGACACCGTAACCTACGAGCAGTACGTC. This codes for CASSRVKILGDTVTYEQYV.

The chain employs TRBV18 and TRBJ1-1; D unclear. The CDR3 length is 14 residues. Trimming cost V 3 bases and J 4 bases, with 12 bases left between them. CDR1 and CDR2 from the germline V gene are KGHSH and LQKENI. The CDR3 loop reads CASSPTRQVTEAFF. In DNA form, the CDR3 reads TGTGCCAGCTCACCCACGCGCCAAGTCACTGAAGCTTTCTTT.

The genes are TRBV5-4 and TRBJ2-3, with D hard to call. The germline gives CDR1 SGHNT, CDR2 YYREEE (reference sequence). CDR3 length equals 16 residues. Trimming shortened V by 0 bases and J by 2 bases, and 13 bases separated the two germline ends. The DNA for the CDR3 is TGTGCCAGCAGCTTGGCCTCGGTCAGGTCCACAGATACGCAGTATTTT. Its translation: CASSLASVRSTDTQYF.

The V gene is TRBV6-6, the J gene TRBJ2-4, with TRBD1 as a possible D gene (5 bases). V was shortened by 2 bases and J by 5 bases, with 10 bases between the two germline ends. CDR3 length: 14 amino acids. Germline values: CDR1 MNHNY, CDR2 SVGAGI (reference sequence). CDR3 protein: CASSYQGLQNIQYF. As DNA, the CDR3 is TGTGCCAGCAGTTACCAGGGTCTCCAAAACATTCAGTACTTC.

This clone was seen more than once but under ten times. The V call is TRBV18, the J call TRBJ2-7; TRBD2 agrees at 9 bases. CDR3 length equals 15 residues. The trim removed 4 bases at V and 4 bases at J, leaving 8 bases unmatched. Germline-derived CDR1 and CDR2 are KGHSH and LQKENI. In DNA, the CDR3 is TGTGCCAGCTCACTACGGACTAGCGCGGGATACGAGCAGTACGTC. Its translation is CASSLRTSAGYEQYV.

The chain has TRBV11-2 and TRBJ2-1; TRBD1 matches 9 bases. The CDR3 totals 15 residues. The V segment lost 7 bases and the J segment 4 bases; nucleotides outside the gene matches: 8. Germline CDR1 reads SGHAT; CDR2 reads FQNNGV. Written as DNA, the CDR3 is TGTGCCAGCACCTCCGGGACAGGGCCGTACAATGAGCAGTTCTTC. Encoded protein: CASTSGTGPYNEQFF. Drawing the rest from reference TRBV11-2 and TRBJ2-1, the complete variable domain is EAGVAQSPRYKIIEKRQSVAFWCNPISGHATLYWYQQILGQGPKLLIQFQNNGVVDDSQLPKDRFSAERLKGVDSTLKIQPAKLEDSAVYLCASTSGTGPYNEQFFGPGTRLTVL.

V usage is TRBV11-2 and J usage is TRBJ1-5, with D tentatively TRBD1 (5 bases). This CDR3 is 13 amino acids long. The V and J ends lost 5 bases and 4 bases respectively, with 9 bases between them. Germline CDR1 is SGHAT and CDR2 is FQNNGV. CDR3 nucleotides: TGTGCCAGCAGCCCGGGGGGGAATCAGCCCCAGCATTTT. This gives the protein CASSPGGNQPQHF.

V gene TRBV6-5 combines with J gene TRBJ2-7; a possible D gene is TRBD2 (5 bases). This CDR3 has 14 residues. Germline loops: CDR1 MNHEY, CDR2 SVGAGI. V was pared by 7 bases and J by 0 bases, with 13 bases between. The CDR3 sequence is CASKEGHYSYEQYV. The CDR3 region has the DNA TGTGCCAGCAAAGAGGGTCATTACTCCTACGAGCAGTACGTC.

This rearrangement joins TRBV28 to TRBJ2-2, with no clear D. V gave up 6 bases and J gave up 5 bases, with 10 bases separating them. This CDR3 has 13 amino acids. The germline V gene encodes CDR1 MDHEN and CDR2 SYDVKM. CDR3 sequence (DNA): TGTGCCAGCAGCTCACTATGGACCGGGGAGCTGTTTTTT. Translated, it gives CASSSLWTGELFF.

CDR3 nucleotides: TGTGCCAGCAGACCCTCGGGACATTTGAACACTGAAGCTTTCTTT. Protein: CASRPSGHLNTEAFF. The chain has TRBV7-2 and TRBJ1-1; D is perhaps TRBD1 (6 bases). Trimming took off 6 bases at V and 0 bases at J, with 14 bases between the two ends. The V gene's germline CDR1 is SGHTA and CDR2 FQGNSA. The CDR3 runs 15 residues.

This chain links TRBV5-1 with TRBJ2-1, with TRBD1 as a possible D gene (5 bases). Germline lookup yields CDR1 SGHRS and CDR2 YFSETQ. CDR3 length: 18 amino acids. Trimming pared 0 bases from V and 0 bases from J, leaving 16 bases between. CDR3 nucleotides: TGCGCCAGCAGCTTGGGAGACAGTCGTAGCCTCTCCTACAATGAGCAGTTCTTC. Residues: CASSLGDSRSLSYNEQFF. Combining the CDR3 with reference TRBV5-1 and TRBJ2-1 gives the whole variable domain KAGVTQTPRYLIKTRGQQVTLSCSPISGHRSVSWYQQTPGQGLQFLFEYFSETQRNKGNFPGRFSGRQFSNSRSEMNVSTLELGDSALYLCASSLGDSRSLSYNEQFFGPGTRLTVL.

The chain couples TRBV19 to TRBJ1-1; 9 nucleotides agree with TRBD1. Germline CDR1 and CDR2: LNHDA and SQIVND (reference sequence). Germline trimming cut 4 bases from V and 1 base from J; bases unmatched to any gene: 1. The CDR3 runs to 14 residues. The CDR3 coding sequence is TGTGCCAGTAGTAGGGACAGGGAGAACACTGAAGCTTTCTTT. It codes for CASSRDRENTEAFF.

This clone came up many times. The rearrangement joins TRBV12-3 or TRBV12-4 to TRBJ1-2; D is ambiguous. The length of the CDR3 is 13 residues. V was pared by 6 bases and J by 8 bases, with 16 bases between. The CDR3 DNA sequence: TGTGCCAGCAGATTTGCTAGCGCTAGCGGCTACACCTTC. It codes for CASRFASASGYTF.

The rearrangement joins TRBV19 to TRBJ1-5; weak D call: TRBD1 (5 bases). CDR3 length equals 17 residues. The V gene lost 0 bases and the J gene lost 0 bases, with 12 bases spanning the gap. Germline V gene data show CDR1 as LNHDA and CDR2 as SQIVND (reference sequence). The CDR3 DNA is TGTGCCAGTAGTATAGATGGGACGGCGTATAGCAATCAGCCCCAGCATTTT. It specifies CASSIDGTAYSNQPQHF.

This chain connects TRBV10-2 to TRBJ1-2; possible D gene TRBD1, 6 bases. Trimming shortened V by 8 bases and J by 7 bases, and 17 bases separated the two germline ends. The CDR3 runs 13 residues. Germline loops: CDR1 WSHSY, CDR2 SAAADI. The CDR3: CASSHRAEVGYTF. As DNA, the CDR3 is TGCGCCAGCTCTCACAGGGCCGAAGTTGGCTACACCTTC.

The rearrangement joins TRBV7-3 to TRBJ2-1; 11 bases agree with TRBD2. The CDR3 spans 16 residues. CDR1 and CDR2 from the germline V gene are SGHTA and FQGTGA. With 1 base clipped from V and 6 bases from J, the junction kept 5 bases outside the gene matches. The CDR3 here is CASSLSNSGGANEQFF. In DNA, the CDR3 is TGTGCCAGCAGCTTAAGTAATAGCGGGGGGGCCAATGAGCAGTTCTTC.

Only a few counts were recorded for this clone. The chain recombines TRBV5-1 with TRBJ2-7; TRBD1 matches 7 bases. This CDR3 is 14 amino acids long. V was pared by 3 bases and J by 4 bases, with 7 bases of the junction left unmatched. In germline, CDR1 is SGHRS, CDR2 YFSETQ. In DNA form, the CDR3 reads TGCGCCAGCAGCTACTCCGGGACAGCTTACGAGCAGTACGTC. Its protein product is CASSYSGTAYEQYV.

The chain links TRBV6-5 to TRBJ1-5, with D possibly TRBD1 on 5 matching bases. The V and J ends lost 7 bases and 4 bases respectively, with 14 bases between them. Germline CDR1 reads MNHEY; CDR2 reads SVGAGI. This CDR3 region has 14 residues. This chain's CDR3 is CASTWGRVNQPQHF. The CDR3, as DNA: TGTGCCAGCACGTGGGGGAGGGTAAATCAGCCCCAGCATTTT.

The chain has TRBV9 and TRBJ1-3; D unresolved. The germline V gene has CDR1 SGDLS and CDR2 YYNGEE. CDR3 length: 15 amino acids. V gave up 1 base and J gave up 0 bases, with 8 bases separating them. In DNA, the CDR3 is TGTGCCAGCAGCGTAAACCAGGACTCTGGAAACACCATATATTTT. It encodes CASSVNQDSGNTIYF.

Written as DNA, the CDR3 is TGTGCCAGCAGTGGAGCAGCGGGGGTCATGAGTTCACCCCTCCACTTT. Its translation is CASSGAAGVMSSPLHF. The chain couples TRBV6-1 to TRBJ1-6, with TRBD1 as a possible D gene (5 bases). The germline gives CDR1 MNHNS, CDR2 SASEGT. V was cut by 4 bases and J by 9 bases, with 19 bases left in between. The CDR3 is 16 amino acids.

This clone was observed a few times. The CDR3 coding sequence is TGTGCCAGCAGTGCCCCCGACAGGTCAATCTACGAGCAGTACGTC. Amino acids: CASSAPDRSIYEQYV. The chain recombines TRBV6-1 with TRBJ2-7, with a possible D match to TRBD1 (6 bases). Trimming shortened V by 4 bases and J by 3 bases, and 16 bases separated the two germline ends. Germline-derived CDR1 and CDR2 are MNHNS and SASEGT. The CDR3 loop spans 15 amino acids.

The rearrangement joins TRBV5-1 to TRBJ1-6, with 8 bases matching TRBD1. The J segment lost 8 bases and the V segment lost 4 bases, leaving 14 bases of the junction unmatched. The CDR3 extends over 17 amino acids. Germline V lookup: CDR1 SGHRS, CDR2 YFSETQ. The CDR3 nucleotides read TGCGCCAGCAGCCATGCCGGGACAGGACTAGCTTATTCACCCCTCCACTTT. It encodes CASSHAGTGLAYSPLHF.

The chain links TRBV3-1 (or the pseudogene TRBV3-2) to TRBJ2-3, with D maybe TRBD1 (6 bases). CDR1 and CDR2 from the germline V gene are LGHDT and YNNKEL (reference sequence). This CDR3 comprises 16 residues. Trimming removed 4 bases from V and 5 bases from J, with 19 bases in between. CDR3 nucleotide sequence: TGTGCCAGCAGCCTTGGGGGCCTCGGTCTTATAGATACGCAGTATTTT. Amino acids: CASSLGGLGLIDTQYF.

This clone was seen a handful of times. The chain has TRBV5-1 and TRBJ2-6; a weak D match, TRBD1 (5 bases). Looked up from germline, CDR1 is SGHRS and CDR2 is YFSETQ. The CDR3 has 15 residues. V lost 0 bases to trimming and J lost 2 bases, with 6 bases between them. The CDR3 region has the DNA TGCGCCAGCAGCTTGGAGGGGACTGGGGCCAACGTCCTGACTTTC. This gives the protein CASSLEGTGANVLTF. Full variable domain (rest looked up from reference TRBV5-1 and TRBJ2-6): KAGVTQTPRYLIKTRGQQVTLSCSPISGHRSVSWYQQTPGQGLQFLFEYFSETQRNKGNFPGRFSGRQFSNSRSEMNVSTLELGDSALYLCASSLEGTGANVLTFGAGSRLTVL.

The chain employs TRBV10-1 and TRBJ2-7; no reliable D call. The V gene lost 5 bases and the J gene lost 2 bases, with 13 bases spanning the gap. The length of the CDR3 is 14 residues. Germline V lookup: CDR1 WNHNN, CDR2 SYGVQD (reference sequence). CDR3 coding DNA: TGCGCCAGCAGTCCCTATGGTAGGGCCTACGAGCAGTACGTC. Translated: CASSPYGRAYEQYV.

This rearrangement joins TRBV27 to TRBJ2-1; either TRBD1 or TRBD2 may supply D (5 bases each). Germline V gene lookup returns CDR1 MNHEY and CDR2 SMNVEV (reference sequence). CDR3 size: 14 residues. V was shortened by 6 bases and J by 0 bases, with 9 bases between the two germline ends. CDR3 coding DNA: TGTGCCAGCAGAGAAGGGACCTCCTACAATGAGCAGTTCTTC. Protein: CASREGTSYNEQFF.